These 21 T cell receptor beta chains were all obtained from the same sample, sequenced in a study of T-cell memory formation after mild COVID-19. TCRdb passed the 5' RACE reads through MiXCR, listing each CDR3 protein once. The sample gives around 140,000 distinct CDR3 sequences, 15% to 20% of which show up once; over 2% is in the top ten. The sample taken for sequencing was PBMCs or a T cell subset sorted from them (not recorded which). Every receptor here comes from an adult woman who had mild COVID-19 (a few samples of this study predate the infection). Cell type and time point are not known.

This clonotype has only a few counts. V gene TRBV5-4 combines with J gene TRBJ2-2; D remains ambiguous. Per germline, CDR1 SGHNT and CDR2 YYREEE (reference sequence). Between the trimmed V and J ends, which lost 5 bases and 1 base, there was a span of 9 bases. This CDR3 has 14 residues. CDR3 nucleotide sequence: TGTGCCAGCAGTTCCTCGGGGAACACCGGGGAGCTGTTTTTT. Encoded protein: CASSSSGNTGELFF.

The sample holds a few counts of this clonotype. This sequence joins TRBV7-8 and TRBJ2-3; tentatively, D is TRBD2 (6 bases). V lost 5 bases to trimming and J lost 0 bases, with 18 bases between them. CDR3 length: 17 amino acids. CDR1 is SGHVS and CDR2 is FQNEAQ in the germline V gene. Here the CDR3 DNA reads TGTGCCAGCAGCGCGATAGGGACTCCATCTAGCACAGATACGCAGTATTTT. This encodes CASSAIGTPSSTDTQYF.

This clonotype was detected a few times. The V gene is TRBV12-3 or TRBV12-4, the J gene TRBJ2-5, with TRBD2 as a possible D gene (5 bases). The CDR3 runs 12 residues. The V gene lost 6 bases and the J gene lost 10 bases, with 15 bases spanning the gap. This CDR3 reads CASSQPPRDQYF. The CDR3 nucleotides are TGTGCCAGCAGCCAACCACCCCGGGACCAGTACTTC.

V is TRBV11-3 and J is TRBJ2-3, with 11 bases matching TRBD2. Germline CDR1 is SGHNT and CDR2 is YENEEA. The CDR3 consists of 15 residues. V was clipped by 6 bases and J by 5 bases; unmatched bases: 7. CDR3 nucleotides: TGTGCCAGCAGGCCCACTAGCGGGAGTGGAGATACGCAGTATTTT. Translating it yields CASRPTSGSGDTQYF.

In DNA, the CDR3 is TGTGCCAGCAGCCTACGACAGGGGGCTAATGAAAAACTGTTTTTT. Translation gives CASSLRQGANEKLFF. V and J are TRBV7-8 and TRBJ1-4; 9 positions agree with TRBD1. The CDR3 totals 15 residues. Germline V gene lookup returns CDR1 SGHVS and CDR2 FQNEAQ. V was clipped by 5 bases and J by 3 bases; unmatched bases: 4.

The chain recombines TRBV24-1 with TRBJ2-2, with D possibly being TRBD1 or TRBD2 (6 bases each). The germline V and J ends were trimmed by 5 bases and 4 bases, with 19 bases remaining between them. CDR1 and CDR2 from the germline V gene are KGHDR and SFDVKD. This CDR3 spans 17 amino acids. The CDR3 region is CATSALTGAVATGELFF. The CDR3 nucleotides read TGTGCCACCAGTGCCCTTACGGGGGCCGTGGCCACCGGGGAGCTGTTTTTT.

This chain links TRBV6-5 with TRBJ2-7, with 10 bases aligning to TRBD2. The germline V gene has CDR1 MNHEY and CDR2 SVGAGI. Trimming cost V 5 bases and J 7 bases; bases outside gene matches: 14. This CDR3 comprises 16 residues. CDR3 bases: TGTGCCAGCAGTAAGCTCAGCGGGAGGGCCAAGGGTGAGCAGTACTTC. Protein product: CASSKLSGRAKGEQYF.

This clonotype showed up just a few times. This rearrangement joins TRBV6-5 to TRBJ2-7; D unresolved. Germline V lookup: CDR1 MNHEY, CDR2 SVGAGI. The V and J ends lost 4 bases and 7 bases respectively, with 11 bases between them. The CDR3 is 12 amino acids. The CDR3 is CASSSRTLEQYF. The CDR3 nucleotides are TGTGCCAGCAGTTCAAGAACTCTGGAGCAGTACTTC.

This sequence joins TRBV12-3 or TRBV12-4 and TRBJ2-4; TRBD1 matches at 7 bases. The CDR3 length is 11 residues. V dropped 4 bases and J dropped 14; count of bases not matched to a gene: 5. CDR3 bases: TGTGCCAGCAGTTACGGACAGGCGAAGTACTTC. This codes for CASSYGQAKYF.

The chain links TRBV25-1 to TRBJ2-7; 9 nucleotides agree with TRBD1. Germline V lookup: CDR1 MGHDK, CDR2 SYGVNS. This CDR3 region has 15 residues. V lost 1 base to trimming and J lost 4 bases; unmatched junction nucleotides: 5. CDR3 sequence: CASSEFGTGSYEQYF. CDR3 in DNA: TGTGCCAGCAGTGAATTTGGGACAGGGTCATACGAGCAGTACTTC.

In its sample, this clonotype was seen a few times. This chain links TRBV7-2 with TRBJ2-6; no clear D gene. Germline V gene lookup returns CDR1 SGHTA and CDR2 FQGNSA. The germline V and J ends were trimmed by 2 bases and 2 bases, with 7 bases remaining between them. The length of the CDR3 is 15 residues. As DNA, the CDR3 is TGTGCCAGCAGCTTATTGGCAACTGGGGCCAACGTCCTGACTTTC. This gives the protein CASSLLATGANVLTF. Based on the CDR3 plus reference TRBV7-2 and TRBJ2-6, the full variable domain is GAGVSQSPSNKVTEKGKDVELRCDPISGHTALYWYRQSLGQGLEFLIYFQGNSAPDKSGLPSDRFSAERTGGSVSTLTIQRTQQEDSAVYLCASSLLATGANVLTFGAGSRLTVL.

In this sample, this clonotype turned up a few times. The CDR3 bases are TGTGCCAGCAGCCTGACAGCGACGGACACTGAAGCTTTCTTT. Translation: CASSLTATDTEAFF. V usage is TRBV27 and J usage is TRBJ1-1, with a tentative D call TRBD1 (5 bases). Germline V CDR1 and CDR2: MNHEY, SMNVEV (reference sequence). V was shortened by 6 bases and J by 3 bases, with 14 bases between the two germline ends. The CDR3 consists of 14 residues.

The CDR3 DNA is TGCGCCAGCAGCTTGGACGGTTACTACGAGCAGTACTTC. Its translation is CASSLDGYYEQYF. This sequence joins TRBV5-1 and TRBJ2-7; no clear D. The CDR3 runs to 13 residues. V lost 0 bases and J lost 3, with 7 bases in between. Looked up from germline, CDR1 is SGHRS and CDR2 is YFSETQ.

A few counts support this clonotype. The CDR3 spells CASRGQRGVPDTQYF. The CDR3 nucleotides are TGCGCCAGCAGGGGACAGCGGGGGGTTCCAGATACGCAGTATTTT. This chain connects TRBV5-1 to TRBJ2-3; 9 nucleotides line up with TRBD2. V lost 5 bases, J lost 4 bases, and 8 bases stayed unmatched. The CDR3 has 15 amino acids. The V gene's germline CDR1 is SGHRS and CDR2 YFSETQ.

This clonotype was observed at least ten times. The chain is built from TRBV7-3 and TRBJ2-5, with D possibly being TRBD1 (5 bases). Germline CDR1 and CDR2: SGHTA and FQGTGA. This CDR3 comprises 12 residues. Between the trimmed V and J ends, which lost 3 bases and 9 bases, there was a span of 11 bases. Written as DNA, the CDR3 is TGTGCCAGCAGCTTCTCAGGGAAGCCCCAGTACTTC. Its translation is CASSFSGKPQYF.

The chain carries TRBV20-1 and TRBJ1-2; D is possibly TRBD1 (5 bases). The CDR3 sequence is 16 residues long. Germline V CDR1 and CDR2: DFQATT, SNEGSKA (reference sequence). V lost 0 bases and J 4 bases, leaving 18 bases between the germline ends. In DNA form, the CDR3 reads TGCAGTGCTAGAGATGGGCAGGGCTCCTTCCTCTATGGCTACACCTTC. Translated, it gives CSARDGQGSFLYGYTF.

The chain recombines TRBV5-1 with TRBJ2-3; D is unresolved. Trimming took 4 bases from V and 4 from J, leaving 10 bases between them. Germline assignment: CDR1 SGHRS and CDR2 YFSETQ. This CDR3 is 13 amino acids long. The CDR3 region has the DNA TGCGCCAGCAGCCCCCCGCCTCCAGATACGCAGTATTTT. Translation gives CASSPPPPDTQYF.

The chain uses TRBV2 and TRBJ2-2; D might be TRBD1 or TRBD2, each matching 5 bases. In germline, CDR1 is SNHLY, CDR2 FYNNEI. The CDR3 loop spans 15 amino acids. The germline V and J ends were trimmed by 4 bases and 6 bases, with 15 bases remaining between them. CDR3 sequence reads: CASSGGAQLAGELFF. CDR3 in DNA: TGTGCCAGCAGTGGAGGGGCCCAACTTGCCGGGGAGCTGTTTTTT.

This clonotype has a handful of counts. The genes are TRBV29-1 and TRBJ2-7; weak D call: TRBD1 (7 bases). CDR1 and CDR2 (germline): SQVTM, ANQGSEA. CDR3 length: 11 residues. V lost 6 bases to trimming and J lost 4 bases, with 10 bases between them. This chain's CDR3 is CSVRGVYEQYF. Here the CDR3 DNA reads TGCAGCGTCAGGGGGGTGTACGAGCAGTACTTC.

The V gene is TRBV2, the J gene TRBJ1-4; D might be TRBD1 (6 bases). CDR1 and CDR2 (germline): SNHLY, FYNNEI. This CDR3 comprises 12 residues. V dropped 6 bases and J dropped 8 bases, with 10 bases sitting between them. CDR3: CASRQGGEKLFF. In DNA, the CDR3 is TGTGCCAGCAGACAGGGTGGGGAAAAACTGTTTTTT.

This clonotype was counted only a few times. The rearrangement joins TRBV5-1 to TRBJ2-3; D is perhaps TRBD1 (6 bases). V was trimmed by 0 bases and J by 1 base, leaving 12 bases between them. The germline CDR1 and CDR2 sequences are SGHRS and YFSETQ. The CDR3 is 16 residues long. CDR3 loop: CASSLGRAGGTDTQYF. The CDR3 bases are TGCGCCAGCAGCTTGGGACGGGCAGGGGGCACAGATACGCAGTATTTT.